Listed below are T cell receptor beta chains from one sample, sequenced in a study of vaccination and CD4 T cells after COVID-19. TCRdb independently ran MiXCR on the PCR reads; one entry per CDR3 protein. The profile shows around 20,000 distinct CDR3 sequences, 40% to 50% of them singletons. For these TCRs, the target antigens are not known. Sample: CD4+ T cells from blood, cultured in vitro, taken before SARS-CoV-2 vaccination. The source of these receptors is a human donor who had recovered from COVID-19. The CDR3 runs from the conserved cysteine through the conserved F or W. The D gene is left open where the match is weak. The size of a clone is reported for some rows only, either as once, few or many, or as a class for expanded clones.

d_call	clone_size	j_call	v_call	cdr3_nt	cdr3_aa
-	-	TRBJ1-2	TRBV7-2	TGTGCCAGCAGCTTATCTACAGTGAACTATGGCTACACCTTC	CASSLSTVNYGYTF
-	few	TRBJ2-3	TRBV7-6	TGTGCCAGCAGCACAACGACAGGTTCCTTCACAGATACGCAGTATTTT	CASSTTTGSFTDTQYF
TRBD1	few	TRBJ2-5	TRBV7-7	TGTGCCAGCAGCATGGGACAGGTAGATCAAGAGACCCAGTACTTC	CASSMGQVDQETQYF
-	-	TRBJ1-1	TRBV6-1	TGTGCCAGTACCAACCCCGCCCACACTGAAGCTTTCTTT	CASTNPAHTEAFF
-	few	TRBJ2-5	TRBV27	TGTGCCAGCACCACGTCGATCGGGGCCTTTTCTCGGGAGACCCAGTACTTC	CASTTSIGAFSRETQYF
-	few	TRBJ2-2	TRBV11-3	TGTGCCAGCAGCTTAGACTCGGACGGCACCGGGGAGCTGTTTTTT	CASSLDSDGTGELFF
-	-	TRBJ1-1	TRBV5-4	TGTGCCAGCAGCGCAATGCGCGGGGCGAACACTGAAGCTTTCTTT	CASSAMRGANTEAFF
TRBD2	few	TRBJ2-7	TRBV6-1	TGTGCCAGCAGTGAGGTCAGCGGGAGCTCCTACGAGCAGTACTTC	CASSEVSGSSYEQYF
-	-	TRBJ1-1	TRBV12-3/TRBV12-4	TGTGCCAGCAGTTTGCGGAGGTTACGTTTAGAAGCTTTCTTT	CASSLRRLRLEAFF
TRBD2	-	TRBJ2-3	TRBV19	TGTGCCAGTAGTTCTAGCGGGGGGTTTGGTACGCAGTATTTT	CASSSSGGFGTQYF
-	-	TRBJ2-4	TRBV6-1	TGTGCCAGCAGTGATGGGACGAACATTCAGTACTTC	CASSDGTNIQYF
TRBD1	-	TRBJ2-7	TRBV7-3	TGTGCCAGCAGCTTAGAAGGACAGGGACCCTACGAGCAGTACTTC	CASSLEGQGPYEQYF
-	-	TRBJ1-6	TRBV12-3/TRBV12-4	TGTGCCAGCAGTCGGACGGGAAATAATTCACCCCTCCACTTT	CASSRTGNNSPLHF
TRBD2	-	TRBJ2-3	TRBV7-9	TGTGCCAGCAGGGGGACTAGCGCAGATACGCAGTATTTT	CASRGTSADTQYF
-	few	TRBJ2-7	TRBV11-3	TGTGCCAGCAGCTTAGAAGGTCCCTCCTACGAGCAGTACTTC	CASSLEGPSYEQYF
-	-	TRBJ2-3	TRBV15	TGTGCCACCACCCAGAGTCCCAGGGGCCCAGATACGCAGTATTTT	CATTQSPRGPDTQYF
TRBD1	once	TRBJ2-7	TRBV6-5	TGTGCCAGCAGTTATACAGGGGGACTTTTGGAGCAGTACTTC	CASSYTGGLLEQYF
TRBD1	-	TRBJ1-1	TRBV6-1	TGTGCCAGCGCCCGGGACAGAGATATGAACACTGAAGCTTTCTTT	CASARDRDMNTEAFF
-	-	TRBJ1-3	TRBV7-9	TGTGCCAGCAGCCCGCCCGGGACGACGTGGGGAAACACCATATATTTT	CASSPPGTTWGNTIYF
-	-	TRBJ2-1	TRBV7-8	TGTGCCAGCAGCCCCCGTGAGATAGCGAGGAATGAGCAGTTCTTC	CASSPREIARNEQFF
-	-	TRBJ2-6	TRBV18	TGTGCCAGCTCATCCCCAGATTTGCCTGGGGCCAACGTCCTGACTTTC	CASSSPDLPGANVLTF
-	few	TRBJ1-1	TRBV20-1	TGCAGTGCTAGTGAGTTAGCAATGAACACTGAAGCTTTCTTT	CSASELAMNTEAFF
-	-	TRBJ2-7	TRBV20-1	TGCAGTGCTGAACAGTCTACCGAGCAGTACTTC	CSAEQSTEQYF
-	-	TRBJ2-2	TRBV14	TGTGCCAGCAGACTAGTCGGGACCGGGGAGCTGTTTTTT	CASRLVGTGELFF
TRBD2	once	TRBJ2-3	TRBV4-2	TGTGCCAGCAGCCAAGACCTCCAGCGGGGGTCAGATACGCAGTATTTT	CASSQDLQRGSDTQYF
-	few	TRBJ1-2	TRBV27	TGTGCCAGCAGTTTATCGGTCCGCGAGGGGCGCATATATGGCTACACCTTC	CASSLSVREGRIYGYTF
-	-	TRBJ1-1	TRBV7-9	TGTGCCAGCAGCTCTGGACAGCTATACACTGAAGCTTTCTTT	CASSSGQLYTEAFF
-	-	TRBJ1-5	TRBV6-1	TGTGCCAGCAGGGAGTTAAGGTTCTACAATCAGCCCCAGCATTTT	CASRELRFYNQPQHF
TRBD1	few	TRBJ1-2	TRBV6-1	TGTGCCAGCAGTATTGCCGGGACAGGGTATGGCTACACCTTC	CASSIAGTGYGYTF
-	few	TRBJ1-5	TRBV6-4	TGTGCCAGCAGTGAAAGGCACGATAGCAATCAGCCCCAGCATTTT	CASSERHDSNQPQHF
-	-	TRBJ2-1	TRBV19	TGTGCCAGTAGGCTCAGGGTTCTCGGAGGTGAGCAGTTCTTC	CASRLRVLGGEQFF
TRBD1	-	TRBJ1-2	TRBV20-1	TGCAGTGCTAGAGATCTTTCACCGGGGACAGGGGAGGGATCACGATTGGACTATGGCTACACCTTC	CSARDLSPGTGEGSRLDYGYTF
TRBD1	-	TRBJ2-2	TRBV4-3	TGCGCCAGCAGTCAGGGGGCGTTTACCGGGGAGCTGTTTTTT	CASSQGAFTGELFF
TRBD1	few	TRBJ2-5	TRBV5-1	TGCGCCAGCAGCTCAATCGGGACAGCTCAAGAGACCCAGTACTTC	CASSSIGTAQETQYF
-	-	TRBJ1-1	TRBV10-1	TGCGCCAGCAGTGAGTCTTCATCCCCGGGGAGAACTGAAGCTTTCTTT	CASSESSSPGRTEAFF
-	-	TRBJ2-5	TRBV7-7	TGTGCCAGCAGCTTATCCCTCTTGGAGACCCAGTACTTC	CASSLSLLETQYF
TRBD2	-	TRBJ2-7	TRBV7-8	TGTGCCAGCAGCTTAGCGCGGGGCGGGGGTCGCAACGAGCAGTACTTC	CASSLARGGGRNEQYF
-	medium-sized	TRBJ1-2	TRBV19	TGTGCCAGTAGCTCTTCCTTTGGGGGTAGGAATGGCTACACCTTC	CASSSSFGGRNGYTF
TRBD1	few	TRBJ2-3	TRBV11-2	TGTGCCAGCAGCAAGGACAGGGGACCAGATACGCAGTATTTT	CASSKDRGPDTQYF
-	-	TRBJ1-6	TRBV2	TGTGCCAGCAGTGTGCAGCCTCCCTCTTCACCCCTCCACTTT	CASSVQPPSSPLHF
-	-	TRBJ1-5	TRBV6-5	TGTGCCAGCAGTTCCCGATGGGAGGGACGGAGCAATCAGCCCCAGCATTTT	CASSSRWEGRSNQPQHF
-	few	TRBJ1-6	TRBV20-1	TGCAGTGCTAGTGGTGACCCCTATAATTCACCCCTCCACTTT	CSASGDPYNSPLHF
TRBD1	few	TRBJ1-6	TRBV20-1	TGCAGTGCCCCCCGGCGGGGACAGGACTTCCCCCTCCACTTT	CSAPRRGQDFPLHF
TRBD1	-	TRBJ2-7	TRBV19	TGTGCCAGTAGTGCCCAGGGGGCGCGGTACGAGCAGTACTTC	CASSAQGARYEQYF
-	few	TRBJ1-2	TRBV6-1	TGTGCCAGCAGGACCGGGACATATTATGGCTACACCTTC	CASRTGTYYGYTF
-	few	TRBJ1-5	TRBV6-1	TGTGCCAGCAGTGAAGGGACGCAGGGGAGGAATCAGCCCCAGCATTTT	CASSEGTQGRNQPQHF
TRBD1	once	TRBJ1-1	TRBV7-2	TGTGCCAGCAGCTTAGCGGTGGGACAGGGAGTAACTGAAGCTTTCTTT	CASSLAVGQGVTEAFF
-	-	TRBJ2-2	TRBV7-2	TGTGCCAGCAGCCTAGCTGGAGGCGGGACCGGGGAGCTGTTTTTT	CASSLAGGGTGELFF
TRBD1	-	TRBJ1-3	TRBV7-2	TGTGCCAGCAGCTTACGGACAGGGTATGGAAACACCATATATTTT	CASSLRTGYGNTIYF
TRBD1	-	TRBJ2-5	TRBV7-2	TGTGCCAGCAGCTTAGCGACGGGGACAGTAGAGACCCAGTACTTC	CASSLATGTVETQYF
TRBD2	-	TRBJ2-3	TRBV6-2/TRBV6-3	TGTGCCAGCAGTTACCCACTAGCGGGGTTGGGTACAGATACGCAGTATTTT	CASSYPLAGLGTDTQYF
TRBD1	-	TRBJ1-2	TRBV19	TGTGCCAGTAGCCCCTCCGGGACAGGCTCTTATGGCTACACCTTC	CASSPSGTGSYGYTF
-	few	TRBJ1-6	TRBV28	TGTGCCAGCAGTTTCCCATCCGACAGGAAGGCAGTGGATTCACCCCTCCACTTT	CASSFPSDRKAVDSPLHF
-	-	TRBJ1-2	TRBV5-6	TGTGCCAGCAGCTTGGGGCCAGGAACGGCCTATGGCTACACCTTC	CASSLGPGTAYGYTF